Below, 18 T cell receptor delta chains from the same sample are listed, as sequenced in a study of γδ T cells in repeated Plasmodium falciparum infection. TCRdb reprocessed the multiplex PCR reads using CATT. The data hold about 48,000 delta-chain clones, with about 1.5% observed a single time. Flow sorting of PBMC yielded separate Vgamma9/Vdelta2+ and Vdelta2-negative gammadelta T cell populations for bulk repertoire analysis. Sequencing input: gamma-delta T cells from blood. The receptors derive from a pool of human donors (malaria-infected and uninfected, not separated).

The chain joins TRDV2 to TRDJ3; TRDD3 matches 9 bases. As TCRdb names no J gene, one was assigned here on the basis of a DNA match to germline. Trimming removed 1 base from V and 3 bases from J; junction bases left unmatched: 9. This CDR3 comprises 19 residues. Germline V gene lookup returns CDR1 GEAIGNYY and CDR2 EKD. The CDR3 bases are TGTGCCTGTGACACAACCCGAGCTGGGGGATTCTGGGACACCCGACAGATGTTTTTC. Its protein product is CACDTTRAGGFWDTRQMFF.

This clone has only a few counts. A far larger clone lies a single base away; this is likely a read error. The same CDR3 also results from other DNA sequences found in this sample. The gene calls are TRDV1 and TRDJ1, with a weak D call TRDD3 (5 bases). As TCRdb names no J gene, one was assigned here on the basis of a DNA match to germline. CDR3 length: 19 residues. Trimming left V 2 bases short and J 0 bases short, with 22 bases between. Looked up from germline, CDR1 is TSWWSYY and CDR2 is QGS. CDR3 protein: CALGEDISGIPPYTDKLIF. The CDR3, as DNA: TGTGCTCTTGGGGAAGATATCTCCGGGATCCCCCCGTACACCGATAAACTCATCTTT.

Turning to this clone: TCRdb pairs this DNA with a much larger clone's protein that differs at residue 3, likely a read error; the protein shown was translated from the DNA. The V gene is TRDV1, the J gene TRDJ1; TRDD3 is a possible D gene (6 bases). TCRdb does not report a J gene; here it was assigned by matching the DNA to germline references. The CDR3 is made up of 20 amino acids. Germline V CDR1 and CDR2: TSWWSYY, QGS. CDR3 nucleotides: TGTGCTCCTGGGGAACGGGGCGATAGCCCTCGCCGACGTTTCACCGATAAACTCATCTTT. Its protein product is CAPGERGDSPRRRFTDKLIF.

About this clone itself: A much larger clone differs from this one at a single base, so this may be a read error. Other DNA sequences in the sample encode the same CDR3. The chain joins TRDV1 to TRDJ1; 7 bases line up with TRDD3. Per the germline V gene, CDR1 is TSWWSYY and CDR2 is QGS. The CDR3 extends over 25 amino acids. The J segment lost 0 bases and the V segment lost 5 bases, leaving 36 bases of the junction unmatched. The CDR3 coding sequence is TGTGCTCTTGGGTCTGTTCTCAATCTCCCTTCTTCGTACTGGGGACTCTCGGGGTACACCGATAAACTCATCTTT. Its translation is CALGSVLNLPSSYWGLSGYTDKLIF.

This clone was observed a handful of times. TCRdb's listed protein matches a much larger clone and diverges from this DNA's translation at residue 16, likely through a read error; the protein shown comes from the DNA. The V call is TRDV3, the J call TRDJ1; TRDD3 might be the D (9 bases). Germline loops: CDR1 TVYSNPD, CDR2 GDNSRS (reference sequence). Trimming took off 3 bases at V and 3 bases at J, with 38 bases between the two ends. The CDR3 covers 21 residues. The CDR3 here is CAFTHFLLGLTGDTYPDKLIF. The CDR3, as DNA: TGTGCCTTCACCCACTTCCTACTCGGTTTAACGGGGGATACCTACCCCGATAAACTCATCTTT.

The V gene is TRDV1, the J gene TRDJ1, with 9 bases aligning to TRDD3. TCRdb carries no J gene annotation; the J gene was assigned here by matching the DNA with germline. Germline trimming cut 1 base from V and 0 bases from J; bases unmatched to any gene: 30. The germline CDR1 and CDR2 sequences are TSWWSYY and QGS. CDR3 size: 25 residues. In DNA form, the CDR3 reads TGTGCTCTTGGGGAACCAGGGCCCTCTCCGCTTTCCGCCCCCTGGGGGATCCCGTACACCGATAAACTCATCTTT. Encoded protein: CALGEPGPSPLSAPWGIPYTDKLIF.

This clone was seen more than once but under ten times. TCRdb's protein, taken from a much larger clone, differs from this DNA's translation at residue 18, likely owing to a read error; the protein displayed comes from the DNA. No J gene was named, though the V gene is TRDV1; whether TRDD3, the table's D call, matches the DNA was not checked. CDR3 length: 20 residues. Looked up from germline, CDR1 is TSWWSYY and CDR2 is QGS. Here the CDR3 reads CALGELPSTFLGDRDGKPIF. Written as DNA, the CDR3 is TGTGCTCTTGGGGAACTTCCTTCTACCTTCCTGGGGGACCGGGACGGTAAACCCATCTTT.

This clone has at least ten counts. A far larger clone is a single base away, which makes a read error likely. Other DNA sequences from this sample encode an identical CDR3 as well. This chain uses TRDV1 with TRDJ1; 7 bases fit TRDD2. V dropped 0 bases and J dropped 3; count of bases not matched to a gene: 19. This CDR3 region has 20 residues. Germline values: CDR1 TSWWSYY, CDR2 QGS. The CDR3 coding sequence is TGTGCTCTTGGGGAACTTTCCTACTCCACAAGGGATCCGAAGGCCGATAAACTCATCTTT. Its protein is CALGELSYSTRDPKADKLIF.

This clone turned up a few times. TCRdb attributes to this sequence the protein of a much larger clone, which differs from the DNA translation at residue 6; a read error is likely, and the protein displayed is translated from the DNA. J is TRDJ1 and V is TRDV2; 9 bases align to TRDD3. TCRdb is silent on the J gene; assignment here came from matching the DNA to germline. The CDR3 is made up of 17 amino acids. Germline V lookup: CDR1 GEAIGNYY, CDR2 EKD. V trimming: 2 bases; J trimming: 1 base; junction bases outside the gene matches: 10. In nucleotides, the CDR3 is TGTGCCTGTGACATCTGGGGGGATACTTCTTCCACCGATAAACTCATCTTT. It translates to CACDIWGDTSSTDKLIF.

This clone has ten or more counts. This sequence joins TRDV3 and TRDJ1; D may be TRDD3 (6 bases). V was shortened by 0 bases and J by 0 bases, with 23 bases between the two germline ends. Per germline, CDR1 TVYSNPD and CDR2 GDNSRS (reference sequence). The CDR3 has 18 residues. Written as DNA, the CDR3 is TGTGCCTTTAGGGGGGACCCCCCCCGGGGAAGTAACACCGATAAACTCATCTTT. This codes for CAFRGDPPRGSNTDKLIF.

Concerning this clone: The translation of this DNA and the TCRdb protein of a much larger clone differ at residue 7, probably owing to a read error; the protein shown here is translated from the DNA. This chain links TRDV1 with TRDJ1; 8 bases fit TRDD3. V shed 0 bases, J shed 0 bases, and the junction held 21 bases outside the gene matches. Germline V gives CDR1 TSWWSYY, CDR2 QGS. This CDR3 comprises 22 residues. CDR3 amino acids: CALGELNYASGILTPYTDKLIF. CDR3 DNA sequence: TGTGCTCTTGGGGAACTCAACTACGCCTCGGGGATACTCACACCTTACACCGATAAACTCATCTTT.

This clone was observed many times. One junction end does not reproduce the germline sequence, and a read error may be involved. This specimen includes other DNA sequences encoding the same CDR3. The V gene is TRDV1, the J gene TRDJ1; D is perhaps TRDD3 (5 bases). The CDR3 length is 20 residues. CDR1 TSWWSYY and CDR2 QGS come from the germline V gene. The CDR3 spells CALGELKAPPTSDGADKLIF. CDR3 DNA sequence: TGTGCTCTTGGGGAACTTAAAGCTCCTCCAACCTCAGATGGGGCCGATAAACTTATCTTT.

This clone was detected a few times. TCRdb lists the protein of a much larger clone for this DNA, which differs at residue 9, so this is likely a read error; the protein given here is translated from the DNA itself. The rearrangement uses TRDV1 and TRDJ1; TRDD3 matches 8 bases. The CDR3 loop spans 21 amino acids. Germline lookup yields CDR1 TSWWSYY and CDR2 QGS. Trimming removed 4 bases from V and 0 bases from J; junction bases left unmatched: 22. The CDR3: CALGGSKPIARGWGNTDKLIF. The DNA for the CDR3 is TGTGCTCTTGGGGGATCCAAACCCATCGCGCGGGGCTGGGGGAACACCGATAAACTCATCTTT.

There are many counts of this clone. Other DNA variants within this sample encode the same CDR3. The CDR3 reads CALVNLGPSPGHTDKLIF. CDR3 coding DNA: TGTGCTCTCGTGAACCTAGGTCCTTCTCCCGGCCACACCGATAAACTCATCTTT. The chain employs TRDV1 and TRDJ1; the D gene is possibly TRDD2 (5 bases). This CDR3 region has 18 residues. The V gene lost 9 bases and the J gene lost 0 bases, with 26 bases spanning the gap. CDR1 TSWWSYY and CDR2 QGS come from the germline V gene.

Comments on this clone: The protein that TCRdb holds for this DNA derives from a much larger clone and differs from the translated DNA at residue 14, which likely indicates a read error; the protein shown here is translated from the DNA. The genes are TRDV1 and TRDJ1; D unclear. The CDR3 has 18 amino acids. V was shortened by 0 bases and J by 7 bases, with 24 bases between the two germline ends. CDR1 is TSWWSYY, CDR2 QGS, per germline. CDR3 coding DNA: TGTGCTCTTGGGGAACTTTTCCCCATTCCGGGCGAATCTAGTAAACTCATCTTT. As protein: CALGELFPIPGESSKLIF.

This clone qualifies as medium-sized. The chain recombines TRDV1 with TRDJ1; 13 positions agree with TRDD3. Trimming took 1 base from V and 3 from J; bases not matched to a gene: 14. Germline values: CDR1 TSWWSYY, CDR2 QGS. The CDR3 is 20 residues long. CDR3 residues: CALGERFRYWGIRFPDKLIF. Here the CDR3 DNA reads TGTGCTCTTGGGGAACGGTTTAGGTACTGGGGGATACGGTTTCCCGATAAACTCATCTTT.

This clone was detected a few times. The protein TCRdb lists belongs to a much larger clone and differs from this DNA's translation at residue 13, which points to a read error; the protein shown is made from the DNA. This chain links TRDV3 with TRDJ1; D remains unclear. The CDR3 is 16 amino acids. The germline V gene has CDR1 TVYSNPD and CDR2 GDNSRS (reference sequence). CDR3 region: CAFRHLSWQYTDNLIF. The DNA for the CDR3 is TGTGCCTTTAGGCACCTATCCTGGCAGTACACCGATAACCTCATCTTT.

This clone has just a few counts. TCRdb's protein for this DNA is that of a much larger clone and differs from the translation at residue 12, likely a read error; the protein shown is the DNA translation. V usage is TRDV1 and J usage is TRDJ1; 7 bases match TRDD3. This CDR3 comprises 16 residues. CDR1 and CDR2 (germline): TSWWSYY, QGS. Trimming at V came to 4 bases and at J to 7 bases, leaving 15 bases not matched to a gene. CDR3 protein: CALGGLTGDPGGKLIF. The CDR3 nucleotides read TGTGCTCTTGGGGGACTTACTGGGGACCCTGGGGGTAAACTCATCTTT.